These 5 T cell receptor beta chains share one sample of origin, sequenced in a study of blood T cell repertoires in COVID-19 (TCRdb year 2020). The receptor library was made with the immunoSEQ multiplex PCR assay. Imported from immuneACCESS, the table was reduced by TCRdb to in-frame sequences with V and J called. These copies leave out some clones; in studies compared against another copy, an unresolved V gene accounts for under half, and the cause of the remainder is not known. The sample table records 240,000 or so clones; around 85% of these occur just once. Jointly, the top ten make up approximately 6.2% of the sample. The sequencing input was peripheral blood. These receptors all come from a man aged 55 to 69 with acute or convalescent COVID-19.

Comments on this clone: Other DNA variants within this sample encode the same CDR3. The V gene is TRBV28, the J gene TRBJ2-2; weak D call: TRBD1 (6 bases). The CDR3 consists of 13 residues. Trimming removed 6 bases at V and 6 bases at J, with 11 bases between. Germline V gene lookup returns CDR1 MDHEN and CDR2 SYDVKM. The CDR3 loop is CASSPAGAGELFF. In nucleotides, the CDR3 is TGTGCCAGCAGCCCCGCAGGGGCCGGGGAGCTGTTTTTT.

The chain recombines TRBV18 with TRBJ1-1; 9 bases align to TRBD1. This CDR3 is built from 15 residues. With 3 bases clipped from V and 3 bases from J, the junction kept 5 bases outside the gene matches. Germline loops: CDR1 KGHSH, CDR2 LQKENI. This chain's CDR3 is CASSPTQGADTEAFF. The CDR3 region has the DNA TGTGCCAGCTCACCGACACAGGGGGCAGACACTGAAGCTTTCTTT.

The CDR3, as DNA: TGTGCCTGGAGGCGACAGGGGACCAACTTCCAAGAGACCCAGTACTTC. Translating it yields CAWRRQGTNFQETQYF. The chain has TRBV30 and TRBJ2-5; TRBD1 matches at 8 bases. CDR1 and CDR2 from the germline V gene are GTSNPN and SVGIG (reference sequence). Losses at the gene ends were 3 bases for V and 1 base for J; bases not matched to a gene: 10. The CDR3 consists of 16 residues.

The genes are TRBV5-1 and TRBJ2-1; 8 bases match TRBD1. Looked up from germline, CDR1 is SGHRS and CDR2 is YFSETQ. This CDR3 region has 15 residues. Losses at the gene ends were 1 base for V and 4 bases for J; bases not matched to a gene: 4. For the CDR3, the DNA is TGCGCCAGCAGCTTGCAAACAGGGGGGTACAATGAGCAGTTCTTC. It translates to CASSLQTGGYNEQFF.

This clone was found a few times. A junction boundary mismatches the germline segment, possibly from a read error. The rearrangement joins TRBV4-1 to TRBJ2-7, with D possibly matching TRBD1 (5 bases). CDR3 length: 13 residues. CDR1 and CDR2 from the germline V gene are MGHRA and YSYEKL. CDR3 nucleotide sequence: TGCGCCAGCAGCCAAGAGTTTCCGCAGGGCTTAAGCTTC. This encodes CASSQEFPQGLSF.